This entry lists 13 T cell receptor beta chains sequenced from one sample in a study of post-analysis software for immune sequencing data. Overall study results and limits: Four or five TRBV segments, TRBV5-6, TRBV5-1 and TRBV20-1 among them, were found more frequent in patients than controls.

Every TCR beta cDNA library bore unique molecular identifiers. TCRdb reprocessed the PCR reads via MiXCR and lists one record per CDR3 protein. The sample gives 380,000 or so distinct CDR3 sequences, approximately 33% of which show up once; about an eighth is in the top ten. The antigens for these receptors are not known. Specimen: blood. The receptors stem from a girl aged 10 to 17 with multiple sclerosis.

This chain links TRBV5-5 with TRBJ1-2, with D possibly matching TRBD1 (6 bases). The CDR3 totals 18 residues. The germline V gene encodes CDR1 SGHKS and CDR2 YYEKEE (reference sequence). Trimming removed 6 bases at V and 0 bases at J, with 24 bases between. The CDR3 coding sequence is TGTGCCAGCACCCTGTATCTCAATCCGGGACACACTAACTATGGCTACACCTTC. The encoded protein is CASTLYLNPGHTNYGYTF.

The chain links TRBV4-1 to TRBJ2-1, with 7 bases identical to TRBD1. CDR1 is MGHRA, CDR2 YSYEKL, per germline. V was clipped by 4 bases and J by 0 bases; unmatched bases: 9. The CDR3 runs 17 residues. The CDR3 here is CASSRAPGQHSYNEQFF. CDR3 DNA sequence: TGCGCCAGCAGCCGGGCTCCGGGACAGCACTCCTACAATGAGCAGTTCTTC.

The CDR3 nucleotides read TGTGCCAGCTCGCCGACAGGGACAGAGAAAAAACTGTTTTTT. It is translated as CASSPTGTEKKLFF. This rearrangement joins TRBV18 to TRBJ1-4; 7 nucleotides align to TRBD1. CDR1 KGHSH and CDR2 LQKENI come from the germline V gene. The CDR3 has 14 amino acids. The V and J ends lost 6 bases and 9 bases, in that order; junction bases with no gene match: 10.

CDR3 region: CASSPRTVPTDTQYF. Here the CDR3 DNA reads TGTGCCAGCAGCCCCCGGACGGTCCCCACAGATACGCAGTATTTT. The chain uses TRBV14 and TRBJ2-3, with D unresolved. The CDR3 sequence is 15 residues long. Germline loops: CDR1 SGHDN, CDR2 FVKESK. With 4 bases removed from V and 2 bases from J, the gap between germline ends came to 13 bases.

The chain recombines TRBV18 with TRBJ1-1; 9 positions agree with TRBD1. The V segment lost 1 base and the J segment 3 bases; nucleotides outside the gene matches: 3. Germline loops: CDR1 KGHSH, CDR2 LQKENI. The CDR3 is made up of 15 amino acids. This CDR3 is CASSPRRQGDTEAFF. CDR3 in DNA: TGTGCCAGCTCACCACGAAGACAGGGGGACACTGAAGCTTTCTTT.

The V gene is TRBV6-2 or TRBV6-3, the J gene TRBJ2-3; possibly TRBD2 for D (7 bases). CDR1 is MNHEY, CDR2 SVGEGT, per germline. The CDR3 covers 15 residues. Deletions cut 2 bases from V and 9 bases from J, with 18 bases between. The CDR3 here is CASSYKVGGLYTQYF. The CDR3 DNA sequence: TGTGCCAGCAGTTACAAAGTAGGGGGACTATACACGCAGTATTTT.

The chain is built from TRBV6-6 and TRBJ1-6, with 7 bases identical to TRBD1. This CDR3 has 16 amino acids. V gave up 6 bases and J gave up 1 base; unmatched junction bases: 6. The germline gives CDR1 MNHNY, CDR2 SVGAGI (reference sequence). CDR3 sequence (DNA): TGTGCCAGCAGATCACGGGACAGTTCCTATAATTCACCCCTCCACTTT. This translates into CASRSRDSSYNSPLHF.

Many counts were recorded for this clonotype. V usage is TRBV28 and J usage is TRBJ1-2, with D unclear. This CDR3 has 11 amino acids. Looked up from germline, CDR1 is MDHEN and CDR2 is SYDVKM. Trimming left V 4 bases short and J 3 bases short, with 3 bases between. DNA of the CDR3: TGTGCCAGCAGTTCGGACTATGGCTACACCTTC. Protein: CASSSDYGYTF.

In this sample, this clonotype turned up a few times. CDR3: CAIKGASYNEQFF. The CDR3 bases are TGTGCCATCAAGGGAGCCTCCTACAATGAGCAGTTCTTC. The chain carries TRBV10-3 and TRBJ2-1; D is possibly TRBD2 (5 bases). V shed 7 bases and J shed 0 bases, with 7 bases lying between them. The germline gives CDR1 ENHRY, CDR2 SYGVKD. This CDR3 has 13 amino acids.

This rearrangement joins TRBV5-1 to TRBJ2-7; D may be TRBD1 or TRBD2 (5 bases each). Trimming removed 4 bases from V and 6 bases from J, with 26 bases in between. This CDR3 comprises 17 residues. Germline CDR1 SGHRS, CDR2 YFSETQ. CDR3 DNA sequence: TGCGCCAGCAGCCCCACGAGGGACCCCGCTGTAGCGTCCGAGCAGTACTTC. It yields the protein CASSPTRDPAVASEQYF.

This clonotype has just a few counts. The V and J genes are TRBV6-5 and TRBJ2-5, with TRBD1 identical over 7 bases. Germline-derived CDR1 and CDR2 are MNHEY and SVGAGI. The J segment lost 1 base and the V segment lost 7 bases, leaving 3 bases of the junction unmatched. There are 13 residues in the CDR3. The CDR3 reads CASTGQLQETQYF. CDR3 bases: TGTGCCAGCACGGGACAGCTCCAAGAGACCCAGTACTTC.

This clonotype was picked up a small number of times. The gene calls are TRBV12-3 or TRBV12-4 and TRBJ2-5; D may be TRBD2 (5 bases). The V and J ends lost 5 bases and 4 bases respectively, with 20 bases between them. The CDR3 has 16 residues. The CDR3 DNA sequence: TGTGCCAGCAGTCCCGAGGGCAGGTGGGTGGCAGAGACCCAGTACTTC. Protein sequence: CASSPEGRWVAETQYF.

The chain recombines TRBV29-1 with TRBJ2-5; D is unresolved. This CDR3 has 12 residues. Trimming removed 1 base at V and 2 bases at J, with 5 bases between. CDR1 and CDR2 (germline): SQVTM, ANQGSEA. CDR3: CSVEGQQETQYF. CDR3 nucleotides: TGCAGCGTTGAAGGGCAGCAAGAGACCCAGTACTTC.